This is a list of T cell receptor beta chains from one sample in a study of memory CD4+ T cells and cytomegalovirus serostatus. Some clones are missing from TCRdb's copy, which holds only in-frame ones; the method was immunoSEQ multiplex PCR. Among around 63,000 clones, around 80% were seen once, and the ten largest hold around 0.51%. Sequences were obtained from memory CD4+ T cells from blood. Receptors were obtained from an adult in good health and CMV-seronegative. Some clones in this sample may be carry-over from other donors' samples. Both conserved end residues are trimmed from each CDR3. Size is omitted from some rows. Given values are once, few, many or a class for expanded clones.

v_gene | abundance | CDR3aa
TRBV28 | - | ASSQRGRRAF
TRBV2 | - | ASSGRSYEQY
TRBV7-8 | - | ASSLALLPGLAGGREQF
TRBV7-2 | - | ASSLRGRNTEAF
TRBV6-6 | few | ASSGGQGGDYGYT
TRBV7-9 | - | ASSPPSGREHGEQY
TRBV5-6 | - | ASSSRQGAHEQY
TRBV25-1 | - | ASSDDKAHGPQH
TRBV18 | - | ASSPQGSFSGNTIY
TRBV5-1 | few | ASSRLAAYNEQF
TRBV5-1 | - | ASSSTGGEEDGYT
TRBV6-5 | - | ASSGISYNEQF
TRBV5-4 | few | ASSAARTGVVTGELF
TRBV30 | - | AWSLPGLDQPQH
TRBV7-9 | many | ASSHPVGFSSDTQY
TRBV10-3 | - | AISEMGAADNEQF
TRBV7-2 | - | ASSLSGFSTDTQY
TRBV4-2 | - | ASSQVTDNEQF
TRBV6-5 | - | ASSSAWGEQF
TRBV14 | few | ASSQGRVDYNEQF
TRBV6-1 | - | ASSIMRGGYGYT
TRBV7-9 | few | ASSPWTEYGYT
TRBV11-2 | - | ASSLAPLSGPQETQY
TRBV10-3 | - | AISAGVGGNTEAF
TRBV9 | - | ASSGRLGGGYT
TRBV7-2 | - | ASGTSGPYNEQF
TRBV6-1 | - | ASSEQVRGVSNQPQH
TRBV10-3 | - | AISESKLGGLGDAHETQY
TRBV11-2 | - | ASSLALLAASSYNEQF
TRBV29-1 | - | SVARASGRSEQF
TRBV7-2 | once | ASSWDSRNQPQH
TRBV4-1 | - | ASSQDQGRALWPLH
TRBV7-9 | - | ASSPPSRSYEQY
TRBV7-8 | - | ASSPRSSYNSPLH
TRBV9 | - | ASSVSSGNTIY
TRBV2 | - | ASSEALLGAYEQY
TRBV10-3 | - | AATGDRAYGYT
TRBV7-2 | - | ASSLYQTRGGNEQF
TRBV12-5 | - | ASGLRGDEQY
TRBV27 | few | ASIPTAGIYNEQF
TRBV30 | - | AWSLRTGWGGELF
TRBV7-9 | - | ASSWAVPYEQY
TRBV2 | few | ASWSSGFTDTQY